Below, one T cell receptor (beta chain) is given with its context. This entry belongs to a study of blood T cell repertoires in COVID-19. Overall study context: Samples came from the United States, Italy and Spain, spanning acute and convalescent COVID-19. T cells, B-cell-depleted T cells, or PBMCs provided the cDNA or gDNA that served as material.

Under the authors' procedure: Reference gene primer amplification gave nucleated cell count estimates. TCRdb keeps only in-frame clones here, not all; method: immunoSEQ multiplex PCR. The DNA gave D and trimming, while V, J and clone size come from that table. This repertoire shows around 250,000 clones, 83% found once; its top ten account for roughly 5.8%. Deletions cut 3 bases from V and 0 bases from J, with 12 bases between. This CDR3 region has 17 residues. From germline, CDR1 is MNHEY and CDR2 SMNVEV (reference sequence). This sequence joins TRBV27 and TRBJ1-6; no clear D gene. Sequencing used peripheral blood. This clonotype was sampled from an older man with acute or convalescent COVID-19. This CDR3 is CASSLRSSRSYNSPLHF. CDR3 bases: TGTGCCAGCAGTTTGCGGTCCTCCCGCTCCTATAATTCACCCCTCCACTTT.